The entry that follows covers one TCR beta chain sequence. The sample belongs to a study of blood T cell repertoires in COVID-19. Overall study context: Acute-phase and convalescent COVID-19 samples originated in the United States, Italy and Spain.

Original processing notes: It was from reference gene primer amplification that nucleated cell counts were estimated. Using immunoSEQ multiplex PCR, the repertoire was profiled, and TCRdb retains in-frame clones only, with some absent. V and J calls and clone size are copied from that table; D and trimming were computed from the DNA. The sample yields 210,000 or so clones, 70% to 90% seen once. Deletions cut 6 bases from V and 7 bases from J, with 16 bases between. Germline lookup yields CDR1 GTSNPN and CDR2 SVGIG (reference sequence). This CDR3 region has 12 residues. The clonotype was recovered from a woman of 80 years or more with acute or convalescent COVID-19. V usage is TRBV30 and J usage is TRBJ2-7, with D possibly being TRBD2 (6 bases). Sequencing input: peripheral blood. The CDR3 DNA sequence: TGTGCCTGCCGGGAGCCTCAATTTGAGCAGTACTTC. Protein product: CACREPQFEQYF.